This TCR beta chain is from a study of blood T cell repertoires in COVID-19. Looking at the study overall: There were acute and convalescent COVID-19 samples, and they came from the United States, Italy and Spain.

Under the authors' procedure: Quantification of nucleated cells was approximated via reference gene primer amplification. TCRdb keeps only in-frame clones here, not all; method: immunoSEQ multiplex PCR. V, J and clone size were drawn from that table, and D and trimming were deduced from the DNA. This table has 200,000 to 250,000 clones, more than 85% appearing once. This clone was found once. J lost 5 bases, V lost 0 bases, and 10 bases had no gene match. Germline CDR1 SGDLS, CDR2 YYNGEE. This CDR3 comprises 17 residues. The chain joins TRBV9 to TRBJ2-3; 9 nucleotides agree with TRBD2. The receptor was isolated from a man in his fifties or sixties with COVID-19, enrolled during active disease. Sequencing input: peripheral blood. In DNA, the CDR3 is TGTGCCAGCAGCGTAGCCCAGATTAGCGGGGGAAGAGATACGCAGTATTTT. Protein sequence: CASSVAQISGGRDTQYF.